The 8 T cell receptor beta chains reported below all come from one sample, sequenced in a study of persistence of HIV-infected CD4 T cells. This was the immunoSEQ version 4 assay in survey mode. Repertoires were generated with immunoSEQ multiplex PCR, while TCRdb's copy carries only in-frame clones and drops some. The table shows tens of thousands of clones, with roughly 86% occurring only once. What these receptors recognize is not known. Anti-CD3/anti-CD28 beads served as a nonspecific positive control stimulus. Sorting selected CD4+ T cells upregulating both CD40 ligand and CD69. This sample comprised CD4+ T cells sorted from PBMCs after roughly 18-hour stimulation, obtained from a patient who received antiretroviral therapy. These receptors were taken from an adult man with HIV who was CMV-seropositive.

The J gene is TRBJ1-1, the V gene TRBV11-2; D remains unclear. The V end lost 4 bases, the J end lost 0 bases, and 12 bases lay between the germline ends. CDR3 length: 15 residues. Germline lookup yields CDR1 SGHAT and CDR2 FQNNGV. CDR3 nucleotides: TGTGCCAGCAGCTCAAAGGGAACCGTGAACACTGAAGCTTTCTTT. It codes for CASSSKGTVNTEAFF. The full variable domain, completed using reference TRBV11-2 and TRBJ1-1, is EAGVAQSPRYKIIEKRQSVAFWCNPISGHATLYWYQQILGQGPKLLIQFQNNGVVDDSQLPKDRFSAERLKGVDSTLKIQPAKLEDSAVYLCASSSKGTVNTEAFFGQGTRLTVV.

The V and J genes are TRBV5-1 and TRBJ1-2; 7 bases agree with TRBD1. J was trimmed by 10 bases and V by 5 bases; bases with no gene match: 11. This CDR3 is built from 13 residues. Germline V gene lookup returns CDR1 SGHRS and CDR2 YFSETQ. CDR3 bases: TGCGCCAGCAGAAGGGACAGAGGCAGCGCCTACACCTTC. Protein: CASRRDRGSAYTF.

This clone was detected a few times. The rearrangement links TRBV5-1 to TRBJ2-6, with D perhaps assigned TRBD1 or TRBD2 (6 bases each). V was cut by 0 bases and J by 2 bases, with 9 bases left in between. Germline V gene lookup returns CDR1 SGHRS and CDR2 YFSETQ. The CDR3 has 16 residues. This CDR3 is CASSLEGGAGANVLTF. CDR3 DNA: TGCGCCAGCAGCTTGGAGGGGGGAGCTGGGGCCAACGTCCTGACTTTC.

In this sample, this clone turned up a few times. The CDR3 sequence is CASSFSQDHQETQYF. CDR3 nucleotide sequence: TGCGCCAGCAGCTTCTCTCAGGACCACCAAGAGACCCAGTACTTC. The chain couples TRBV5-1 to TRBJ2-5, with D unresolved. CDR3 length: 15 residues. V shed 2 bases and J shed 0 bases, with 11 bases lying between them. In germline, CDR1 is SGHRS, CDR2 YFSETQ.

This clone was seen a single time. The genes are TRBV19 and TRBJ1-3; D is ambiguous. In germline, CDR1 is LNHDA, CDR2 SQIVND (reference sequence). This CDR3 has 14 amino acids. The V gene lost 3 bases and the J gene lost 3 bases, with 9 bases spanning the gap. The CDR3, as DNA: TGTGCCAGTAGTATTATTGGAATTGGAAACACCATATATTTT. Protein: CASSIIGIGNTIYF.

This clone was seen just once. The chain has TRBV5-6 and TRBJ2-1, with TRBD2 matching 8 bases. Looked up from germline, CDR1 is SGHDT and CDR2 is YYEEEE. CDR3 length: 17 residues. J was trimmed by 1 base and V by 0 bases; bases with no gene match: 6. The CDR3 nucleotides are TGTGCCAGCAGCTTGGTTGTAATAGCGGGATCCTACAATGAGCAGTTCTTC. Protein: CASSLVVIAGSYNEQFF.

J is TRBJ2-7 and V is TRBV12-5; D is unclear. Germline V gene lookup returns CDR1 LGHNT and CDR2 FRNRAP. The CDR3 consists of 10 residues. V gave up 5 bases and J gave up 8 bases, with 7 bases separating them. CDR3 in amino acids: CASGPLKQYF. Here the CDR3 DNA reads TGTGCTAGTGGTCCCCTCAAGCAGTACTTC. Full variable domain (remainder filled in from reference TRBV12-5 and TRBJ2-7): DARVTQTPRHKVTEMGQEVTMRCQPILGHNTVFWYRQTMMQGLELLAYFRNRAPLDDSGMPKDRFSAEMPDATLATLKIQPSEPRDSAVYFCASGPLKQYFGPGTRLTVT.

The chain recombines TRBV18 with TRBJ1-2; D gene uncertain. V was trimmed by 3 bases and J by 2 bases, leaving 7 bases between them. CDR3 size: 13 residues. CDR1 is KGHSH, CDR2 LQKENI, per germline. The CDR3 coding sequence is TGTGCCAGCTCACCGGACGGAAACTATGGCTACACCTTC. Translation gives CASSPDGNYGYTF.